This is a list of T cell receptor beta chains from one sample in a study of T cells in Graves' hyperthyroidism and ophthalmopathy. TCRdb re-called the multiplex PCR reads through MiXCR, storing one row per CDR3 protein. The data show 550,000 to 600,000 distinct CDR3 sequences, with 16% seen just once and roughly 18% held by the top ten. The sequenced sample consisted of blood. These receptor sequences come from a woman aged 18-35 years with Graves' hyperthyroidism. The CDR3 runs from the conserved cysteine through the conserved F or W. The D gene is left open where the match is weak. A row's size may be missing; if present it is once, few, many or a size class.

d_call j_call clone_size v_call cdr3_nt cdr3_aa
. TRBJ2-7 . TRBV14 TGTGCCAGCAGCCGAGTCAACCGGGGCAGACTCTACGAGCAGTACTTC CASSRVNRGRLYEQYF
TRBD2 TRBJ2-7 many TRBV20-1 TGCAGTGCCCTAGCGGGAGGGCACTACGAGCAGTACTTC CSALAGGHYEQYF
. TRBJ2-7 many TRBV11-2 TGTGCCAGCAGCTTACGAGGATTTCGTTCCTACGAGCAGTACTTC CASSLRGFRSYEQYF
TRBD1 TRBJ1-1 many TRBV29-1 TGCAGCGTTTTTGTAACAGGGGAGATCGTCACTGAAGCTTTCTTT CSVFVTGEIVTEAFF
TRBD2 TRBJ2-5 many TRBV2 TGTGCCAGCAGTGAAGCTGGACTAGCAGAGCCACAAGAGACCCAGTACTTC CASSEAGLAEPQETQYF
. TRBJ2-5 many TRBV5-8 TGTGCCAGCAGCTGGCGAGGGGATTGGGAGACCCAGTACTTC CASSWRGDWETQYF
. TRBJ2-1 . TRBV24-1 TGTGCCACCAGTGAAGGGAGCATGAACGCCGACAATGAGCAGTTCTTC CATSEGSMNADNEQFF
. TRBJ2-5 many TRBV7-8 TGTGCCAGCAGCTACCCGCCGGTACTTGGGGATCGGGAGACCCAGTACTTC CASSYPPVLGDRETQYF
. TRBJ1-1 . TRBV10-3 TGTGCCATCAGTGCTAGGGTTGAGAACACTGAAGCTTTCTTT CAISARVENTEAFF
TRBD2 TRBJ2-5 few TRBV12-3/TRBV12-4 TGTGCCAGCAGGACCGGACTAGCGAAAGAGACCCAGTACTTC CASRTGLAKETQYF
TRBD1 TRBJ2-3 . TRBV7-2 TGTGCCAGCAGCGTCGGACAGGGGGCAGATACGCAGTATTTT CASSVGQGADTQYF
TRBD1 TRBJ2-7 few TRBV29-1 TGCAGCGTTGAAGCCGGACCGGGACAGGCCTCCTACGAGCAGTACTTC CSVEAGPGQASYEQYF
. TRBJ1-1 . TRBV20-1 TGCAGTGCTAGTTTTGCCCCTGAAGCTTTCTTT CSASFAPEAFF
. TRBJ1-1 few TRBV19 TGTGCCACAGGACACAATCCGAACACTGAAGCTTTCTTT CATGHNPNTEAFF
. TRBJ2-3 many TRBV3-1 TGTGCCAGCAGCCAAGCCGCGGATTTTAACACAGATACGCAGTATTTT CASSQAADFNTDTQYF
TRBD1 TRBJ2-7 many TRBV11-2 TGTGCCAGCAGCTTAGAAGGGACAGATTACTACGAGCAGTACTTC CASSLEGTDYYEQYF
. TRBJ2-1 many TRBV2 TGTGCCAGCAGCCGAAGATTCAATGAGCAGTTCTTC CASSRRFNEQFF
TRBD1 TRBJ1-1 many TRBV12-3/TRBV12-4 TGTGCCAGCAGTTTGCGAACAGGGGGTATTGACACTGAAGCTTTCTTT CASSLRTGGIDTEAFF
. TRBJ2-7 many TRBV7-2 TGTGCCAGCAGCTTAGCGCATCGGGACTTTGGCGAGCAGTACTTC CASSLAHRDFGEQYF
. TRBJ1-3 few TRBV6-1 TGTGCCAGCAGCAACCCATCGACCGGGAACACCATATATTTT CASSNPSTGNTIYF
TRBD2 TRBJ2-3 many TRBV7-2 TGTGCCAGCAGACGGGGGGGGGCGGCGAGCACAGATACGCAGTATTTT CASRRGGAASTDTQYF
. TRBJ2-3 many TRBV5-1 TGCGCCAGCAGAGCGCCGGGGCTAGCCTTCACAGATACGCAGTATTTT CASRAPGLAFTDTQYF
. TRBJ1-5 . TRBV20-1 TGCAGTGCTAGAGATCCGTACGAGGGCAATCAGCCCCAGCATTTT CSARDPYEGNQPQHF
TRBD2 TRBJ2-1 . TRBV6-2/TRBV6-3 TGTGCCAGCAATGGCCTAGCGGGAGGTGAGCAGTTCTTC CASNGLAGGEQFF
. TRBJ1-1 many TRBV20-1 TGCAGTGCTAGGAGCACAAGTATGAACACTGAAGCTTTCTTT CSARSTSMNTEAFF
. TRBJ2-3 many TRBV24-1 TGTGCCACCAGTGAAGGGTCTATTCTCCTCACAGATACGCAGTATTTT CATSEGSILLTDTQYF
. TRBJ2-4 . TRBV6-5 TGTGCCAGCAGTTACTTAGAGGGGACCAAAAACATTCAGTACTTC CASSYLEGTKNIQYF
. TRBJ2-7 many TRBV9 TGTGCCAGCAGCGGAGCGACAGGCCGGTTGGACGAGCAGTACTTC CASSGATGRLDEQYF
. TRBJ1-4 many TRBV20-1 TGCAGTGCTGAGAGTCAGGGAGGTGAAAAACTGTTTTTT CSAESQGGEKLFF
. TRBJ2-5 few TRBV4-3 TGCGCCAGCAGCCAAGATCAAGGGGAGACCCAGTACTTC CASSQDQGETQYF
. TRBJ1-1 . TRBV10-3 TGTGCCATCAGTGAGGGTGAAGGGTGGACTGAAGCTTTCTTT CAISEGEGWTEAFF
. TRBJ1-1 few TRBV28 TGTGCCAGCAGTTTAATGCGGGGCACTGAAGCTTTCTTT CASSLMRGTEAFF
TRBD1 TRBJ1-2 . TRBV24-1 TGTGCCACCAGTGACCGCCGGGACAGATTCCTAAACAGCGGCTATGACTACACCTTC CATSDRRDRFLNSGYDYTF
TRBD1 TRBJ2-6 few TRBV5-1 TGCGCCAGCAGCCATGGGACAGAAGGGTCTGGGGCCAACGTCCTGACTTTC CASSHGTEGSGANVLTF
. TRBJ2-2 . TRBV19 TGTGCCAGTAGTATGGTCCGAGGCGGGGAGCTGTTTTTT CASSMVRGGELFF
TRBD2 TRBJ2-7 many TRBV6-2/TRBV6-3 TGTGCCAGCAGTTACGGGCCGGGACTAGCGGGGGTGAACGAGCAGTACTTC CASSYGPGLAGVNEQYF
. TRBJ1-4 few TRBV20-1 TGCAGTGCTTCTACAGGTTTCGACAATGAAAAACTGTTTTTT CSASTGFDNEKLFF
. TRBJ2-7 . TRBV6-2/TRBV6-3 TGTGCCAGCAGCGAACGTAAAGGGATCCACGAGCAGTACTTC CASSERKGIHEQYF
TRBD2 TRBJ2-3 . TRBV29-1 TGCAGCGTTGGCCCCCGCGGACTAGTAACAGATACGCAGTATTTT CSVGPRGLVTDTQYF
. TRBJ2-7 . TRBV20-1 TGCAGTGCTATGGGGACACCGATCTACGAGCAGTACTTC CSAMGTPIYEQYF